Below are 12 T cell receptor beta chains sequenced from a single sample in a study of blood T cell repertoires in COVID-19. The method was immunoSEQ multiplex PCR; TCRdb's version includes in-frame clones alone and lacks a portion of them. The table includes around 68,000 clones, around 89% detected once. Material: peripheral blood. The receptors derive from a man aged 50 to 60 with acute or convalescent COVID-19.

Of note for this clone: The same CDR3 is also encoded by other DNA sequences in this sample. DNA of the CDR3: TGTGCCAGCAGCCGACAGGGGGCGTACGAGCAGTACTTC. Translated: CASSRQGAYEQYF. The chain recombines TRBV5-5 with TRBJ2-7, with TRBD1 matching over 10 bases. The V and J ends lost 4 bases and 4 bases, in that order; junction bases with no gene match: 2. There are 13 residues in the CDR3. CDR1 is SGHKS and CDR2 is YYEKEE in the germline V gene (reference sequence).

In this sample, this clone turned up a few times. The CDR3 reads CASSLGQGLANYGYTF. CDR3 sequence (DNA): TGTGCCAGCAGCTTGGGACAGGGGCTAGCTAACTATGGCTACACCTTC. The chain combines TRBV7-9 with TRBJ1-2, with 10 bases fitting TRBD1. The CDR3 contains 16 residues. Trimming cost V 3 bases and J 0 bases; bases outside gene matches: 4. The V gene's germline CDR1 is SEHNR and CDR2 FQNEAQ (reference sequence).

This clone appeared a single time. The chain recombines TRBV5-8 with TRBJ1-1, with 7 bases that match TRBD1. The CDR3 has 13 residues. Unmatched junction bases numbered 7, after V lost 4 bases and J lost 7 bases. Germline V CDR1 and CDR2: SGHTS, YDEGEE. CDR3 in amino acids: CASSIRTGGEAFF. The CDR3 DNA reads TGTGCCAGCAGCATCCGGACAGGCGGTGAAGCTTTCTTT.

The genes are TRBV28 and TRBJ1-5; no clear D gene. Germline CDR1 MDHEN, CDR2 SYDVKM. Deletions cut 4 bases from V and 4 bases from J, with 11 bases between. The CDR3 covers 14 residues. CDR3: CASSSTHTNQPQHF. CDR3 sequence (DNA): TGTGCCAGCAGTTCCACTCATACGAATCAGCCCCAGCATTTT.

V and J are TRBV28 and TRBJ1-3; D gene ambiguous. The V gene's germline CDR1 is MDHEN and CDR2 SYDVKM. The V end was cut by 5 bases, the J end by 4 bases, with 18 bases between. The CDR3 length is 16 residues. CDR3 protein: CASSRSLGGRGNTIYF. DNA for the CDR3: TGTGCCAGCAGTCGCTCCCTCGGAGGGCGCGGAAACACCATATATTTT.

A few counts support this clone. The chain couples TRBV6-2 or TRBV6-3 to TRBJ2-1; TRBD2 is a possible D gene (6 bases). CDR3 length equals 17 residues. Germline assignment: CDR1 MNHEY and CDR2 SVGEGT. The V end lost 6 bases, the J end lost 8 bases, and 26 bases lay between the germline ends. CDR3 amino acids: CASSFLRRGTLNDEQFF. CDR3 sequence (DNA): TGTGCCAGCAGCTTTCTCAGGCGCGGGACTCTTAACGATGAGCAGTTCTTC.

This rearrangement joins TRBV4-1 to TRBJ1-1, with 8 bases lining up with TRBD1. This CDR3 is 14 amino acids long. Unmatched junction bases numbered 2, after V lost 4 bases and J lost 1 base. The germline V gene encodes CDR1 MGHRA and CDR2 YSYEKL. This CDR3 reads CASSRDRGNTEAFF. The CDR3 bases are TGCGCCAGCAGCCGAGACAGGGGGAACACTGAAGCTTTCTTT.

The V call is TRBV11-2, the J call TRBJ2-7; the D gene is possibly TRBD2 (5 bases). Germline V lookup: CDR1 SGHAT, CDR2 FQNNGV. The CDR3 is 15 residues long. Trimming took off 0 bases at V and 9 bases at J, with 18 bases between the two ends. CDR3 sequence (DNA): TGTGCCAGCAGCTTAGAAATAGGAGGTGGGGTCGCGCAGTACGTC. Its protein is CASSLEIGGGVAQYV.

J is TRBJ2-1 and V is TRBV28; perhaps TRBD1 as D (6 bases). Germline V gives CDR1 MDHEN, CDR2 SYDVKM. V lost 1 base and J lost 6, with 13 bases in between. This CDR3 is 15 amino acids long. Here the CDR3 reads CASSLSLGGLNEQFF. As DNA, the CDR3 is TGTGCCAGCAGTTTATCACTAGGGGGTCTCAATGAGCAGTTCTTC.

This chain links TRBV6-1 with TRBJ2-1, with 10 bases aligning to TRBD2. Germline CDR1 reads MNHNS; CDR2 reads SASEGT. CDR3 length: 15 residues. V shed 6 bases and J 4 bases; nucleotides not matched to a gene: 6. The CDR3 protein is CASRTSGRGYNEQFF. Written as DNA, the CDR3 is TGTGCCAGCAGGACGAGCGGGAGGGGTTACAATGAGCAGTTCTTC.

The chain carries TRBV6-6 and TRBJ1-5, with TRBD1 matching 8 bases. Germline loops: CDR1 MNHNY, CDR2 SVGAGI (reference sequence). This CDR3 has 16 amino acids. Trimming at V came to 5 bases and at J to 4 bases, leaving 10 bases not matched to a gene. CDR3 bases: TGTGCCAGCAGTCCCGACGACAGGGGAGGGAATCAGCCCCAGCATTTT. Translated: CASSPDDRGGNQPQHF.

The rearrangement links TRBV7-2 to TRBJ2-2; 13 nucleotides match TRBD2. In germline, CDR1 is SGHTA, CDR2 FQGNSA. This CDR3 region has 17 residues. The V gene end was trimmed by 3 bases and the J gene end by 2 bases; junction bases not matched to a gene: 3. The CDR3 nucleotides are TGTGCCAGCAGCTTGGGACTAGCGGGGATCAACACCGGGGAGCTGTTTTTT. Its protein is CASSLGLAGINTGELFF.